One and the same sample provided the 5 T cell receptor beta chains below, sequenced in a study of blood T cell repertoires in COVID-19. The assay was immunoSEQ multiplex PCR, and TCRdb's table has in-frame clones only and misses some. The sample has about 140,000 clones, roughly 85% seen once; the top ten hold less than 4.5%. The specimen was peripheral blood. All receptors derive from a man in his 60s with acute or convalescent COVID-19.

The V gene is TRBV21-1, the J gene TRBJ2-2; the table calls TRBD1, which could not be checked here. TRBV21-1 is a known pseudogene. The CDR3 extends over 17 amino acids. The CDR3 bases are TGTGCCAGCAGCAAAGAGGGGTCCGACAGGAGAACCGGGGAGCTGTTTTTT. Translation: CASSKEGSDRRTGELFF.

Only one count was recorded for this clone. The chain is built from TRBV6-5 and TRBJ1-1, with 10 bases fitting TRBD1. There are 13 residues in the CDR3. After removal of 6 bases from V and 8 bases from J, the junction contained 6 bases not matched to a gene. CDR1 MNHEY and CDR2 SVGAGI come from the germline V gene. This CDR3 reads CASRKTGGREAFF. The CDR3, as DNA: TGTGCCAGCAGAAAGACAGGGGGCAGAGAAGCTTTCTTT.

The gene calls are TRBV15 and TRBJ1-1, with D possibly TRBD1 on 6 matching bases. CDR1 and CDR2 from the germline V gene are LNHNV and YYDKDF (reference sequence). With 0 bases removed from V and 4 bases from J, the gap between germline ends came to 18 bases. This CDR3 comprises 17 residues. The CDR3, as DNA: TGTGCCACCAGCAGAGATCGGCAGGGGCGGTATGGCACTGAAGCTTTCTTT. It encodes CATSRDRQGRYGTEAFF.

The chain couples TRBV3-1 (or the pseudogene TRBV3-2) to TRBJ2-2, with D possibly matching TRBD2 (7 bases). The CDR3 consists of 18 residues. With 3 bases removed from V and 3 bases from J, the gap between germline ends came to 20 bases. Germline CDR1 LGHDT, CDR2 YNNKEL (reference sequence). The CDR3 bases are TGTGCCAGCAGCCACCCCGGTCGGGGGGCGCCGGACACCGGGGAGCTGTTTTTT. This codes for CASSHPGRGAPDTGELFF.

The chain links TRBV10-3 to TRBJ2-7; D may be TRBD2 (5 bases). Trimming cost V 4 bases and J 1 base, with 11 bases left between them. CDR3 length: 14 amino acids. Germline assignment: CDR1 ENHRY and CDR2 SYGVKD. In DNA form, the CDR3 reads TGTGCCATCAGTGGAGGGATCTCGTCCTACGAGCAGTACTTC. As protein: CAISGGISSYEQYF.